Here is one T cell receptor beta chain with its context. J gave up 7 bases and V 2 bases, and 5 bases lay outside the gene matches. Germline V gene lookup returns CDR1 MNHEY and CDR2 SMNVEV (reference sequence). CDR3 length: 14 amino acids. This sample was included in a study of blood T cell repertoires in COVID-19. Across the whole study: The United States, Italy and Spain were the sources of the acute and convalescent COVID-19 samples.

Assay: immunoSEQ multiplex PCR; the TCRdb copy retains only in-frame clones and omits some. The sample lists just over 250,000 clones, approximately 86% occurring once. Input material: peripheral blood. The genes are TRBV27 and TRBJ1-2; TRBD1 aligns across 9 bases. This receptor was taken from a man aged 40-55 years who had recovered from COVID-19. The CDR3 reads CASSLGTGLGGYTF. The DNA of the CDR3 is TGTGCCAGCAGTTTAGGGACAGGGCTGGGTGGCTACACCTTC.